This T cell receptor beta chain was sequenced during a study of T cell responses to AZD1222 COVID-19 vaccine. Study-wide results and caveats: It should be noted that donors were predominantly white British and more often female, and clonal diversity was possibly underestimated.

The germline CDR1 and CDR2 sequences are SGHVS and FQNEAQ. Trimming took 1 base from V and 7 from J; bases not matched to a gene: 8. The CDR3 is made up of 16 amino acids. The protocol was immunoSEQ multiplex PCR, while the TCRdb copy is restricted to in-frame clones and leaves out a portion. This sample has approximately 150,000 clones; over 90% occur once, and the top ten carry 2% to 2.5%. Remarks on this clone: What it binds is not known.

The receptor was derived from an adult in good health. The input for sequencing was peripheral blood, taken on day 0 of AZD1222 vaccination. This chain joins TRBV7-8 and TRBJ2-1; TRBD2 aligns across 9 bases. The CDR3 here is CASSLGAGGLGNEQFF. The CDR3 bases are TGTGCCAGCAGCTTAGGCGCGGGGGGGCTCGGGAATGAGCAGTTCTTC.